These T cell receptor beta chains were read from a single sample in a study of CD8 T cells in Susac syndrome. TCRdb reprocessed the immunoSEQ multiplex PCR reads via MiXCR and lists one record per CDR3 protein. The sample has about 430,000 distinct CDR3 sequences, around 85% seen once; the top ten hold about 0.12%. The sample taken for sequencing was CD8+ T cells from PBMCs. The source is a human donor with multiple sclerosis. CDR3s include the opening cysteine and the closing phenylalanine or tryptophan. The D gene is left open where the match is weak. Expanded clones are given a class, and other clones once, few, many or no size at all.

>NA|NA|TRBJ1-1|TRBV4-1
TGCGCCAGCAGCCAAGATCCGACCCTTCCTGAAGCTTTCTTT
CASSQDPTLPEAFF
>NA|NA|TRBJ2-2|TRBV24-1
TGTGCCACCAGTGATTCTACTGACACCGGGGAGCTGTTTTTT
CATSDSTDTGELFF
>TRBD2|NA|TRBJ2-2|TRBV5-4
TGTGCCAGCAGCCTTTCGGGACTATCGAACACCGGGGAGCTGTTTTTT
CASSLSGLSNTGELFF
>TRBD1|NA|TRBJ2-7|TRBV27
TGTGCCAGCAGTCTAATCGGGACAGGCTTCTCCTACGAGCAGTACTTC
CASSLIGTGFSYEQYF
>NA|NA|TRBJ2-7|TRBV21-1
TGTGCCAGCTCTAGGGGGGCGGGGGAGCAGTACTTC
CASSRGAGEQYF
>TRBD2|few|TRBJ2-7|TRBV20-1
TGCAGTGCTAGAGTTCGGACTAGCGCATGGGAGCAGTACTTC
CSARVRTSAWEQYF
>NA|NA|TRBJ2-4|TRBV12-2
TGTGCAAGTCGCATCCTCAGGACTACCAAAAACATTCAGTACTTC
CASRILRTTKNIQYF
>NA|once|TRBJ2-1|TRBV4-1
TGCGCCAGCAGCCGTTCCACCTTAGATGTGGGGGCATCTCAGCAGTTCTTC
CASSRSTLDVGASQQFF
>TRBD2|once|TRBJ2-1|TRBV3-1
TGTGCCAGCAGCCAAGATGGCCAGCGGGATTACAATGAGCAGTTCTTC
CASSQDGQRDYNEQFF
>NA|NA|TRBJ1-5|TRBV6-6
TGTGCCAGCAGTTACCCACCTGGGGTTCAGCCCCAGCATTTT
CASSYPPGVQPQHF
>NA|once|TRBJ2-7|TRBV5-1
TGCGCCAGCAGCTTGGCCGGGGCTAGTGGTAGCTACGAGCAGTACTTC
CASSLAGASGSYEQYF
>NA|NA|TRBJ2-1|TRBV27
TGTGCCAGCAGTTTTACAGGGATTGAGCAGTTCTTC
CASSFTGIEQFF
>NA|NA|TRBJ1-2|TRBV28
TGTGCCAGCAGGGGGGGGGATAACTATGGCTACACCTTC
CASRGGDNYGYTF
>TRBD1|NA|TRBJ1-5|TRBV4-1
TGCGCCAGCAGCCAAGACGTTACAGGGGGTAATCAGCCCCAGCATTTT
CASSQDVTGGNQPQHF
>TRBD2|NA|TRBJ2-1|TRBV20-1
TGCAGTGCGGACGCGGGGGAGACCTACAATGAGCAGTTCTTC
CSADAGETYNEQFF
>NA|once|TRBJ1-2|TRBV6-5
TGTGCCAGCAGTTACTGGGACGGCCCACGGCACTATGGCTACACCTTC
CASSYWDGPRHYGYTF
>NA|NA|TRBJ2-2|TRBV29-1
TGCAGCGTTGTCCAAGACACCGGGGAGCTGTTTTTT
CSVVQDTGELFF
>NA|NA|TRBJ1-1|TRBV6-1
TGTGCCAGCAGTGAAGAGAACACTGAAGCTTTCTTT
CASSEENTEAFF
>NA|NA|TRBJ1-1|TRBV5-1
TGCGCCAGCAGCTTGGGACGGCAGAACACTGAAGCTTTCTTT
CASSLGRQNTEAFF
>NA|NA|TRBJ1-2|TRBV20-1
TGCAGTGCTAGAGATCAGGTCAGGCTGGACCGAGCTAACTATGGCTACACCTTC
CSARDQVRLDRANYGYTF
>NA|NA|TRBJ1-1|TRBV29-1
TGCAGCGTCAACTGGGGCGTGGACACTGAAGCTTTCTTT
CSVNWGVDTEAFF
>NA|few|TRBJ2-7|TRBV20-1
TGCAGTGCTAGAGAGTCCGGGATTTACGAAAGGAGTGCGCAGTACTTC
CSARESGIYERSAQYF